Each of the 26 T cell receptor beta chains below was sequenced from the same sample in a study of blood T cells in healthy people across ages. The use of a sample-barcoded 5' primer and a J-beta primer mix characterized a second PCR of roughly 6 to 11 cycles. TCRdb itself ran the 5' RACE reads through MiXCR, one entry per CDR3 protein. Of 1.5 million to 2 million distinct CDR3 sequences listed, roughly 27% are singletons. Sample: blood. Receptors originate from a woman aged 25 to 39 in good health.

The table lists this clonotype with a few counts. CDR3 loop: CASSYTATGNEQFF. CDR3 in DNA: TGTGCCAGCAGTTACACAGCAACAGGGAATGAGCAGTTCTTC. The chain carries TRBV6-5 and TRBJ2-1, with D possibly matching TRBD1 (6 bases). V lost 2 bases and J 7 bases, leaving 12 bases between the germline ends. The CDR3 is made up of 14 amino acids. CDR1 is MNHEY and CDR2 is SVGAGI in the germline V gene.

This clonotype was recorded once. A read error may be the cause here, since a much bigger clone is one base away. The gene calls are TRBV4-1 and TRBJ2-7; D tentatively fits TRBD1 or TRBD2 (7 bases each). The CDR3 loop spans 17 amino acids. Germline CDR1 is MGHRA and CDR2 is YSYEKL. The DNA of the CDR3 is TGCGCCGGCAGCCTCTTCGGGGGTCCAGGGGGGGTTCTCGAGCAGTACTTC. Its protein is CAGSLFGGPGGVLEQYF.

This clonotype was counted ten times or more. The CDR3 DNA sequence: TGTGCCAGCAGCGTAGGGGGACAGCATTACAATGAGCAGTTCTTC. Encoded protein: CASSVGGQHYNEQFF. V gene TRBV9 combines with J gene TRBJ2-1, with 7 bases fitting TRBD1. Trimming at V came to 0 bases and at J to 4 bases, leaving 4 bases not matched to a gene. Germline CDR1 is SGDLS and CDR2 is YYNGEE. The length of the CDR3 is 15 residues.

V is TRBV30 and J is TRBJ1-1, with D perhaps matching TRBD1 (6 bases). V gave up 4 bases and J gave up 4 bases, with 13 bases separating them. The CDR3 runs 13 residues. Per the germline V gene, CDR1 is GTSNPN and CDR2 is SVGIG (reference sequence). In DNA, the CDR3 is TGTGCCTGGAACGACAGGTTGGGCACTGAAGCTTTCTTT. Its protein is CAWNDRLGTEAFF. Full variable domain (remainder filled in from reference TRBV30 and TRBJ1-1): SQTIHQWPATLVQPVGSPLSLECTVEGTSNPNLYWYRQAAGRGLQLLFYSVGIGQISSEVPQNLSASRPQDRQFILSSKKLLLSDSGFYLCAWNDRLGTEAFFGQGTRLTVV.

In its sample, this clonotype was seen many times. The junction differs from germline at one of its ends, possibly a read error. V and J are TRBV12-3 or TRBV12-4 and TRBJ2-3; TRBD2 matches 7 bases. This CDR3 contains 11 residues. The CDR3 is CASGLADTQYF. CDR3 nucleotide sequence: TGCGCCAGCGGACTAGCAGATACGCAGTATTTT.

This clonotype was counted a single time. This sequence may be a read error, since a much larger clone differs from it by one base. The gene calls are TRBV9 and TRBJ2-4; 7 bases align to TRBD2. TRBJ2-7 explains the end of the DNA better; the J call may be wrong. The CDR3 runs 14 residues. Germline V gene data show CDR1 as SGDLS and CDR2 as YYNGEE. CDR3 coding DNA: TGTGTCAGCAGCTTGACTAGCCGGCTCGACGAGCAGTACTTC. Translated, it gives CVSSLTSRLDEQYF.

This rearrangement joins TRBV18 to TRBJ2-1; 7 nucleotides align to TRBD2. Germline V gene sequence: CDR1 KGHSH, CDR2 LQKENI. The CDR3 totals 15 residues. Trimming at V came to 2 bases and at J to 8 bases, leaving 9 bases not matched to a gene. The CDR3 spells CASSPSSGNIDEQFF. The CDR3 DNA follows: TGTGCCAGCTCACCAAGCAGCGGGAATATAGATGAGCAGTTCTTC.

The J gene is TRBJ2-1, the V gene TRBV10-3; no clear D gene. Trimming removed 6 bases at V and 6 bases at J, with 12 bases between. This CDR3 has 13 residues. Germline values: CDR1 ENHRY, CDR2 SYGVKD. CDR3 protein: CAIRDQVVNEQFF. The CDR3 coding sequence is TGTGCCATCAGGGATCAGGTGGTCAATGAGCAGTTCTTC.

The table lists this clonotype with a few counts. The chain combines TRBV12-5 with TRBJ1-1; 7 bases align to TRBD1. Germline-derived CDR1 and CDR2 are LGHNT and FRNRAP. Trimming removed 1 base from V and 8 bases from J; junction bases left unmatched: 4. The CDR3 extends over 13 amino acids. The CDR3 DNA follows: TGTGCTAGTGGTTTGGGACAGGGCGAGGAAGCTTTCTTT. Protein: CASGLGQGEEAFF.

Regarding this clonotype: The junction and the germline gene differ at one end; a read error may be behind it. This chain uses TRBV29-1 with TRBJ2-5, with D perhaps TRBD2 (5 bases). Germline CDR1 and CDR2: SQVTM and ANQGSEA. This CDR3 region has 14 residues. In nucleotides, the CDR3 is TGCAGCGTGGAAGGTACGGCGGAGGAGGAGACCCAGTACTTC. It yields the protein CSVEGTAEEETQYF.

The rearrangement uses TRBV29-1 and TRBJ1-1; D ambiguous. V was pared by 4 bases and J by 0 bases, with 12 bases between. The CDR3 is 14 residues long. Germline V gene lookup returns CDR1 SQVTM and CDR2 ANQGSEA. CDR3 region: CSVGSENMNTEAFF. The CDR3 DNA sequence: TGCAGCGTTGGATCAGAAAACATGAACACTGAAGCTTTCTTT.

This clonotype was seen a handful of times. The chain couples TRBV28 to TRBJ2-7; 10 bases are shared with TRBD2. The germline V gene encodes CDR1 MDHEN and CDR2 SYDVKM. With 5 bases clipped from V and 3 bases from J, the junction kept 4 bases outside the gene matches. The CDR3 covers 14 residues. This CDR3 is CASSGSGGVYEQYF. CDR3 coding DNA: TGTGCCAGCAGTGGAAGCGGGGGGGTCTACGAGCAGTACTTC.

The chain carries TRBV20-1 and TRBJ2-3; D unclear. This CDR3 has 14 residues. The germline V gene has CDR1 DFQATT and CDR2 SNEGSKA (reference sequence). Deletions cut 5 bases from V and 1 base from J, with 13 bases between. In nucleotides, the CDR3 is TGCAGTGCTTCAAGAGCGCCCCGCACAGATACGCAGTATTTT. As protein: CSASRAPRTDTQYF.

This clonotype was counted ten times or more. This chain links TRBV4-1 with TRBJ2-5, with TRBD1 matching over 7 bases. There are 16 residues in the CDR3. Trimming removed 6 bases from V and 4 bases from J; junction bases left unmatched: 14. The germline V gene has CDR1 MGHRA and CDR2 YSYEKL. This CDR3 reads CASSTLTGSYSETQYF. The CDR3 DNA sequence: TGCGCCAGCAGTACCTTGACAGGGTCGTATTCAGAGACCCAGTACTTC.

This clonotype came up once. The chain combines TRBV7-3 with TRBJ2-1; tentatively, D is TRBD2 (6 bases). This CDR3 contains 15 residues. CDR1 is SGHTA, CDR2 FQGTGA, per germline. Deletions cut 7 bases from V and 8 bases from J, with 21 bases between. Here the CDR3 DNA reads TGTGCCAGCACCGCCGGGACTCTGAGTAGGGATGAGCAGTTCTTC. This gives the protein CASTAGTLSRDEQFF.

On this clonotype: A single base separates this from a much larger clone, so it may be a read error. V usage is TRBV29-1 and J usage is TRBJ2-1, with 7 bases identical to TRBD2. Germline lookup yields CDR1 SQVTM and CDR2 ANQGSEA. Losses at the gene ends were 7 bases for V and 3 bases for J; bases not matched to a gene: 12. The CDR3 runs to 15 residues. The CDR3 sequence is CSAEGGGELYNEQFF. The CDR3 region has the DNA TGCAGCGCTGAGGGTGGGGGGGAACTCTACAATGAGCAGTTCTTC.

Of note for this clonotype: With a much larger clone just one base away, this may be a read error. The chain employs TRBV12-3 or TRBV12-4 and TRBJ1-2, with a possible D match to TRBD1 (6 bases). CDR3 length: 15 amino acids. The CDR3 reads CAGSARLQGSHGYTF. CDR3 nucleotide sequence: TGTGCCGGCAGTGCCCGATTACAGGGCTCACATGGCTACACCTTC.

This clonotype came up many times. CDR3 in DNA: TGCAGTGCTAGAGATTACAGTAAAATGAACACTGAAGCTTTCTTT. This translates into CSARDYSKMNTEAFF. J is TRBJ1-1 and V is TRBV20-1, with D hard to call. Per germline, CDR1 DFQATT and CDR2 SNEGSKA (reference sequence). V shed 0 bases and J shed 0 bases, with 11 bases lying between them. The CDR3 covers 15 residues.

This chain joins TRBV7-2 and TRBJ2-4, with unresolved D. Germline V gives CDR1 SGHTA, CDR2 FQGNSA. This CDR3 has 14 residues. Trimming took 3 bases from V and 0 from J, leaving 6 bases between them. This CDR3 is CASSFEEAKNIQYF. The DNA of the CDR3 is TGTGCCAGCAGCTTTGAAGAAGCCAAAAACATTCAGTACTTC.

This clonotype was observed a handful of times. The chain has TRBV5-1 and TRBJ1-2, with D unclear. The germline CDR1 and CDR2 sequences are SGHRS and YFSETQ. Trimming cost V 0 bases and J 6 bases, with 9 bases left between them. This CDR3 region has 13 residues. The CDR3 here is CASSLVGTNGYTF. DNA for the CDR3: TGCGCCAGCAGCTTGGTTGGTACGAATGGCTACACCTTC. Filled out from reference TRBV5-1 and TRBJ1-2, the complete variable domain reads KAGVTQTPRYLIKTRGQQVTLSCSPISGHRSVSWYQQTPGQGLQFLFEYFSETQRNKGNFPGRFSGRQFSNSRSEMNVSTLELGDSALYLCASSLVGTNGYTFGSGTRLTVV.

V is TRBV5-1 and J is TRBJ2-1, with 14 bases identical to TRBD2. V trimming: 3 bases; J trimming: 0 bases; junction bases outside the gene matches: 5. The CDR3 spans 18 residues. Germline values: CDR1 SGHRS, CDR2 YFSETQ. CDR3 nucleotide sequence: TGCGCCAGCAGCTCGACTAGCGGGGGGGCCCTCTCCTACAATGAGCAGTTCTTC. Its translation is CASSSTSGGALSYNEQFF.

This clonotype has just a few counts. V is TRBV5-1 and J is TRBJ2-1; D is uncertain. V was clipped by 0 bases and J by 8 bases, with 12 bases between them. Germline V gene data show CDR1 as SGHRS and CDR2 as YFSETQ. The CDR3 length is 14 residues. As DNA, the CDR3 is TGCGCCAGCAGCTTGGAACAGTTGAATGATGAGCAGTTCTTC. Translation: CASSLEQLNDEQFF.

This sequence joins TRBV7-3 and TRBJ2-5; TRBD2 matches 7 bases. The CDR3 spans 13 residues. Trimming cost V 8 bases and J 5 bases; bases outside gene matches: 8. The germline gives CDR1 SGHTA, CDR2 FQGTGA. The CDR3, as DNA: TGTGCCAGCGGCGCCGGGGGGAGGGAGACCCAGTACTTC. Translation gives CASGAGGRETQYF.

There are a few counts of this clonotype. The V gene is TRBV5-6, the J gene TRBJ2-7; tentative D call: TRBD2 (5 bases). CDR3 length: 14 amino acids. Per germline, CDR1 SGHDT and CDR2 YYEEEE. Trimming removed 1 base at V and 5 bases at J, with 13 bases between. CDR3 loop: CASSLYGVENEQYF. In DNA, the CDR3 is TGTGCCAGCAGCTTGTACGGGGTCGAGAACGAGCAGTACTTC.

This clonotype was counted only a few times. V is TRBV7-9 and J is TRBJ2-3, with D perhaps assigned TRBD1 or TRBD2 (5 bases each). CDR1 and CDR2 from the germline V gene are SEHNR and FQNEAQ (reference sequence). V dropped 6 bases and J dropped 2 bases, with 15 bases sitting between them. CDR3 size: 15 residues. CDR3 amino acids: CASSSLGGSTDTQYF. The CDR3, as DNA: TGTGCCAGCAGTTCTCTTGGGGGATCCACAGATACGCAGTATTTT.

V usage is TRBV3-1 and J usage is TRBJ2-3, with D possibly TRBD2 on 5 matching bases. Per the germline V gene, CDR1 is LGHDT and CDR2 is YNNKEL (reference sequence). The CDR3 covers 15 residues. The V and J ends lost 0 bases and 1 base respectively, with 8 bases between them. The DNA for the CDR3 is TGTGCCAGCAGCCAAGAATCCGGGGGCACAGATACGCAGTATTTT. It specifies CASSQESGGTDTQYF.